One and the same sample provided the 25 T cell receptor beta chains below, sequenced in a study of blood T cell repertoires in COVID-19. Profiled with immunoSEQ multiplex PCR; TCRdb holds only in-frame clones, not every one. The data show roughly 160,000 clones, 79% seen once. Sequencing was performed on PBMCs or T cells enriched from blood (not recorded which). These receptors came from a woman in her seventies in a cohort exposed to, infected with or recovered from COVID-19 (not recorded which).

The chain has TRBV5-1 and TRBJ2-1, with TRBD2 matching 7 bases. The V gene's germline CDR1 is SGHRS and CDR2 YFSETQ. Trimming took 5 bases from V and 8 from J; bases not matched to a gene: 13. This CDR3 has 15 residues. The CDR3 loop reads CASRVGAGVRDEQFF. As DNA, the CDR3 is TGCGCCAGCAGGGTAGGGGCGGGAGTTAGGGATGAGCAGTTCTTC.

The genes are TRBV21-1 and TRBJ2-1; the table's D call, TRBD2, was not checked against the DNA. TRBV21-1 is annotated as a pseudogene. CDR3 length equals 18 residues. The CDR3 bases are TGTGCCAGCAGCACCCCCACCAACACGGAGTCTTCCTACAATGAGCAGTTCTTC. Translated: CASSTPTNTESSYNEQFF.

The rearrangement joins TRBV3-1 (or the pseudogene TRBV3-2) to TRBJ1-6; possible D gene TRBD1, 5 bases. Germline V CDR1 and CDR2: LGHDT, YNNKEL (reference sequence). The V end was cut by 0 bases, the J end by 7 bases, with 10 bases between. The CDR3 has 15 amino acids. CDR3 nucleotides: TGTGCCAGCAGCCAAGATGGTGGGGCCAATTCACCCCTCCACTTT. Translated, it gives CASSQDGGANSPLHF.

This chain connects TRBV11-3 to TRBJ1-1, with TRBD1 identical over 8 bases. CDR1 SGHNT and CDR2 YENEEA come from the germline V gene. The junction had 5 bases not matched to a gene; V was cut back by 4 bases and J by 1 base. The CDR3 is 15 amino acids. The CDR3, as DNA: TGTGCCAGCAGCTCGGACAGGGCCCAGAACACTGAAGCTTTCTTT. Translated, it gives CASSSDRAQNTEAFF.

The V gene is TRBV11-3, the J gene TRBJ1-4; 9 nucleotides agree with TRBD1. Germline V gene lookup returns CDR1 SGHNT and CDR2 YENEEA. CDR3 length: 16 amino acids. Losses at the gene ends were 3 bases for V and 2 bases for J; bases not matched to a gene: 4. The CDR3 DNA is TGTGCCAGCAGCTTCGTACAGGGGGCGACTAATGAAAAACTGTTTTTT. It translates to CASSFVQGATNEKLFF.

The V call is TRBV7-9, the J call TRBJ2-5, with 10 bases lining up with TRBD2. The CDR3 totals 15 residues. The germline CDR1 and CDR2 sequences are SEHNR and FQNEAQ (reference sequence). Trimming took 5 bases from V and 5 from J; bases not matched to a gene: 8. The CDR3 coding sequence is TGTGCCAGCAGCCGGACTAGCGGCGGTGGGGAGACCCAGTACTTC. This translates into CASSRTSGGGETQYF. Looking up the rest from reference TRBV7-9 and TRBJ2-5 gives the full variable domain: DTGVSQNPRHKITKRGQNVTFRCDPISEHNRLYWYRQTLGQGPEFLTYFQNEAQLEKSRLLSDRFSAERPKGSFSTLEIQRTEQGDSAMYLCASSRTSGGGETQYFGPGTRLLVL.

The chain joins TRBV5-4 to TRBJ1-1; tentative D call: TRBD1 (5 bases). This CDR3 region has 15 residues. Germline values: CDR1 SGHNT, CDR2 YYREEE (reference sequence). Between the trimmed V and J ends, which lost 2 bases and 3 bases, there was a span of 14 bases. The DNA of the CDR3 is TGTGCCAGCAGCTTCGTCGGCGGCAGGGACACTGAAGCTTTCTTT. Translating it yields CASSFVGGRDTEAFF.

V gene TRBV2 combines with J gene TRBJ2-7; no reliable D call. The CDR3 is 15 amino acids. The germline V gene has CDR1 SNHLY and CDR2 FYNNEI. V lost 7 bases, J lost 3 bases, and 19 bases lay in between. The CDR3: CASKNRREPIYEQYF. The CDR3 DNA sequence: TGTGCCAGCAAAAACCGAAGAGAGCCCATCTACGAGCAGTACTTC.

This chain links TRBV5-4 with TRBJ1-5, with D tentatively TRBD1 (6 bases). CDR1 is SGHNT, CDR2 YYREEE, per germline (reference sequence). Trimming pared 5 bases from V and 6 bases from J, leaving 21 bases between. The CDR3 consists of 16 residues. CDR3 sequence: CASRCGRGLKGQPQHF. The CDR3 DNA follows: TGTGCCAGCAGATGCGGCAGGGGCCTGAAGGGTCAGCCCCAGCATTTT.

The rearrangement joins TRBV11-1 to TRBJ1-1; D call uncertain. Germline CDR1 is SGHAT and CDR2 is FQDESV (reference sequence). V lost 1 base, J lost 4 bases, and 13 bases lay in between. CDR3 length: 15 residues. CDR3: CASSLGWAGRTEAFF. The CDR3 region has the DNA TGTGCCAGCAGCTTAGGCTGGGCAGGCCGCACTGAAGCTTTCTTT. Complete variable domain (other parts from reference TRBV11-1 and TRBJ1-1): EAEVAQSPRYKITEKSQAVAFWCDPISGHATLYWYRQILGQGPELLVQFQDESVVDDSQLPKDRFSAERLKGVDSTLKIQPAELGDSAMYLCASSLGWAGRTEAFFGQGTRLTVV.

This chain's CDR3 is CASSLTGRWTEAFF. The CDR3 DNA sequence: TGTGCCAGCAGCTTGACGGGTAGATGGACTGAAGCTTTCTTT. V gene TRBV5-6 combines with J gene TRBJ1-1, with D uncertain. Germline values: CDR1 SGHDT, CDR2 YYEEEE. The CDR3 extends over 14 amino acids. Trimming took off 1 base at V and 5 bases at J, with 12 bases between the two ends.

The chain joins TRBV5-1 to TRBJ2-7; D possibly corresponds to TRBD1 (6 bases). This CDR3 has 12 amino acids. V was shortened by 3 bases and J by 9 bases, with 13 bases between the two germline ends. Germline-derived CDR1 and CDR2 are SGHRS and YFSETQ. CDR3 in amino acids: CASSSDRLGQYF. The DNA for the CDR3 is TGCGCCAGCAGCTCCGACAGGTTAGGGCAGTACTTC.

This chain uses TRBV6-1 with TRBJ1-2; weak D call: TRBD1 (6 bases). The CDR3 consists of 14 residues. CDR1 and CDR2 from the germline V gene are MNHNS and SASEGT. V lost 0 bases, J lost 3 bases, and 8 bases lay in between. For the CDR3, the DNA is TGTGCCAGCAGTGAAGCGCACAGGGACTATGGCTACACCTTC. It yields the protein CASSEAHRDYGYTF.

J is TRBJ1-2 and V is TRBV24-1; TRBD1 matches at 7 bases. Per the germline V gene, CDR1 is KGHDR and CDR2 is SFDVKD. This CDR3 is 13 amino acids long. Losses at the gene ends were 1 base for V and 6 bases for J; bases not matched to a gene: 1. CDR3 protein: CATSDLDRDGYTF. The DNA of the CDR3 is TGTGCCACCAGTGATTTAGACAGGGATGGCTACACCTTC.

In DNA, the CDR3 is TGTGCCAGCAGCCCACAGGCGACAGGGATTCAGCCCCAGCATTTT. It translates to CASSPQATGIQPQHF. The chain joins TRBV6-5 to TRBJ1-5, with 7 bases that match TRBD1. V dropped 6 bases and J dropped 6; count of bases not matched to a gene: 11. CDR1 is MNHEY, CDR2 SVGAGI, per germline. CDR3 length equals 15 residues.

The V and J genes are TRBV6-5 and TRBJ1-2; D is unclear. Germline V gives CDR1 MNHEY, CDR2 SVGAGI. CDR3 length equals 13 residues. The V and J ends lost 6 bases and 7 bases respectively, with 15 bases between them. The CDR3 loop reads CASSPQSGVGYTF. CDR3 sequence (DNA): TGTGCCAGCAGCCCCCAAAGCGGGGTTGGCTACACCTTC.

The rearrangement links TRBV19 to TRBJ1-4; no reliable D call. Germline V gives CDR1 LNHDA, CDR2 SQIVND (reference sequence). The V and J ends lost 3 bases and 3 bases respectively, with 8 bases between them. The CDR3 contains 14 residues. In DNA, the CDR3 is TGTGCCAGTAGTATCTTGCAGGCTAATGAAAAACTGTTTTTT. This gives the protein CASSILQANEKLFF.

The rearrangement links TRBV19 to TRBJ2-7; a possible D gene is TRBD2 (6 bases). V shed 4 bases and J shed 2 bases, with 12 bases lying between them. The CDR3 has 14 amino acids. Per the germline V gene, CDR1 is LNHDA and CDR2 is SQIVND (reference sequence). The CDR3, as DNA: TGTGCCAGTAGTAGAGTTGGAGGGACCTACGAGCAGTACTTC. This codes for CASSRVGGTYEQYF. Full variable domain (outside the CDR3, taken from reference TRBV19 and TRBJ2-7): DGGITQSPKYLFRKEGQNVTLSCEQNLNHDAMYWYRQDPGQGLRLIYYSQIVNDFQKGDIAEGYSVSREKKESFPLTVTSAQKNPTAFYLCASSRVGGTYEQYFGPGTRLTVT.

This clone has just a few counts. The V and J genes are TRBV24-1 and TRBJ2-5, with 12 bases fitting TRBD2. V lost 3 bases to trimming and J lost 5 bases; unmatched junction nucleotides: 6. The CDR3 runs 16 residues. In germline, CDR1 is KGHDR, CDR2 SFDVKD. The CDR3 nucleotides read TGTGCCACCAGTGATCCGACTAGCGGGAGTGACGAGACCCAGTACTTC. As protein: CATSDPTSGSDETQYF.

V usage is TRBV28 and J usage is TRBJ2-7, with 7 bases aligning to TRBD1. This CDR3 has 14 amino acids. V lost 10 bases to trimming and J lost 7 bases; unmatched junction nucleotides: 16. CDR1 and CDR2 from the germline V gene are MDHEN and SYDVKM. CDR3 region: CATRDWQGVDEQYF. In DNA, the CDR3 is TGTGCCACCAGAGATTGGCAGGGGGTAGATGAGCAGTACTTC.

The V call is TRBV6-6, the J call TRBJ2-1; 9 positions agree with TRBD1. Germline CDR1 reads MNHNY; CDR2 reads SVGAGI (reference sequence). With V trimmed by 2 bases and J by 6 bases, 5 bases remained unmatched. The CDR3 has 15 amino acids. CDR3 sequence (DNA): TGTGCCAGCAGTTACCGGACAGGGGCTGTCAATGAGCAGTTCTTC. This sequence encodes CASSYRTGAVNEQFF.

The chain employs TRBV11-1 and TRBJ2-2; D perhaps matches TRBD1 (6 bases). The CDR3 length is 15 residues. Germline CDR1 is SGHAT and CDR2 is FQDESV (reference sequence). Trimming pared 3 bases from V and 4 bases from J, leaving 12 bases between. CDR3 sequence (DNA): TGTGCCAGCAGCTTTACAGGGTCGGGCACCGGGGAGCTGTTTTTT. Translated, it gives CASSFTGSGTGELFF.

This chain uses TRBV2 with TRBJ2-7; 11 nucleotides align to TRBD2. The germline CDR1 and CDR2 sequences are SNHLY and FYNNEI. The ends lost 4 bases at V and 3 bases at J; junction bases unmatched: 8. The CDR3 has 16 residues. For the CDR3, the DNA is TGTGCCAGCAGTGCCCGGGGACTAGCGGCCCTCTACGAGCAGTACTTC. It codes for CASSARGLAALYEQYF.

This clone was counted between two and nine times. This rearrangement joins TRBV5-3 to TRBJ1-6; 10 nucleotides agree with TRBD1. TRBV5-3 is identified as an open reading frame with a role that is uncertain. V lost 4 bases and J lost 1; bases outside the gene matches: 11. This CDR3 comprises 19 residues. The DNA of the CDR3 is TGTGCCAGAAGCGTTTCCTCACGGGACAGGGGTTCCTATAATTCACCCCTCCACTTT. Protein: CARSVSSRDRGSYNSPLHF.

This clone was seen just once. The chain combines TRBV28 with TRBJ1-6; possibly TRBD1 for D (5 bases). The germline V gene encodes CDR1 MDHEN and CDR2 SYDVKM. V lost 4 bases and J 3 bases, leaving 13 bases between the germline ends. The CDR3 extends over 16 amino acids. CDR3 DNA: TGTGCCAGCAGTTCCGTGGGGGGGAACTATAATTCACCCCTCCACTTT. This sequence encodes CASSSVGGNYNSPLHF.